Only a few counts were recorded for the clone carrying this TCR beta chain. Its specificity is unknown. The record originates from a study of T-cell reconstitution after alpha-beta-depleted transplantation in children. Whole-study results and caveats: Some patients showed high day-60 TCRbeta diversity, which derived from surviving recipient T cells and thymic progenitors. T-cell numbers and diversity, one year after transplant, stemmed largely from T cells that were newly produced.

Unique molecular identifiers were used to barcode this TCRbeta library. TCRdb reprocessed the PCR reads with MiXCR, giving one entry per CDR3 protein. The sample records a few hundred thousand distinct CDR3 sequences, about 17% being singletons. There are 15 residues in the CDR3. CDR1 is SGHRS and CDR2 is YFSETQ in the germline V gene. V lost 5 bases and J lost 1, with 12 bases in between. V usage is TRBV5-1 and J usage is TRBJ2-2, with D tentatively TRBD2 (5 bases). This receptor was obtained from a boy under two years old who had a stem cell transplant for Wiskott-Aldrich syndrome, so the T cells may come from the graft donor. Sequenced here: PBMCs, mostly from graft donor cells, sampled 360 days after TCRalphabeta/CD19-depleted stem cell transplant. The CDR3 reads CASSLLVLNTGELFF. In DNA, the CDR3 is TGCGCCAGCAGTCTACTAGTGCTGAACACCGGGGAGCTGTTTTTT.